Below, 16 T cell receptor beta chains from the same sample are listed, as sequenced in a study of T-cell reconstitution after alpha-beta-depleted transplantation in children (dated by TCRdb to about 2016). The library was prepared using PCR. Sequencing instrument: Illumina HiSeq 2500. TCR libraries were prepared with molecular barcoding, using unique molecular identifiers to normalize TCRbeta repertoire quantification. TCRdb cleaned the public reads at Q25 with fastp, built clones with MiXCR and kept in-frame beta chains. When rows share a CDR3 protein, they turn into one entry using the most common DNA and genes. For this sample there are 450,000 to 600,000 distinct CDR3 sequences; about 31% appear just once. Together, the top ten hold around 2.4% of the sample. Here the sequenced sample was PBMCs from the stem cell graft donor, taken from the stem cell graft. These receptors originate from a human donor who donated a stem cell graft to a child with aplastic anemia.

The chain joins TRBV20-1 to TRBJ1-6; D gene uncertain. Trimming took off 0 bases at V and 17 bases at J, with 14 bases between the two ends. The CDR3 has 12 residues. Germline loops: CDR1 DFQATT, CDR2 SNEGSKA (reference sequence). CDR3 protein: CSARDLPAEVHF. The CDR3 region has the DNA TGCAGTGCTAGAGATCTCCCAGCCGAAGTCCACTTT.

Only a few counts were recorded for this clonotype. The chain links TRBV20-1 to TRBJ2-1, with TRBD2 identical over 8 bases. The CDR3 totals 13 residues. The germline V gene has CDR1 DFQATT and CDR2 SNEGSKA (reference sequence). The CDR3 bases are TGCAGCCCACGGGAGGGGGCCTACAATGAGCAGTTCTTC. It is translated as CSPREGAYNEQFF.

In DNA, the CDR3 is TGTGCCAGCAGCGTCATCACTGAAGCTTTCTTT. Translation: CASSVITEAFF. The chain is built from TRBV9 and TRBJ1-1, with D uncertain. The CDR3 has 11 amino acids. Germline CDR1 reads SGDLS; CDR2 reads YYNGEE. V was trimmed by 2 bases and J by 4 bases, leaving 3 bases between them.

This clonotype has a handful of counts. This rearrangement joins TRBV7-9 to TRBJ1-5; TRBD1 might be the D (5 bases). V was trimmed by 4 bases and J by 7 bases, leaving 17 bases between them. The germline CDR1 and CDR2 sequences are SEHNR and FQNEAQ (reference sequence). The CDR3 contains 15 residues. In DNA, the CDR3 is TGTGCCAGCAGCTCCATCCAGGGAGACGGACAGCCCCAGCATTTT. Translated: CASSSIQGDGQPQHF.

V gene TRBV5-1 combines with J gene TRBJ1-1, with 10 bases that match TRBD1. CDR3 length equals 16 residues. CDR1 is SGHRS and CDR2 is YFSETQ in the germline V gene. J gave up 1 base and V 3 bases, and 6 bases lay outside the gene matches. The CDR3 DNA follows: TGCGCCAGCAGCTGGAGGACAGGGGGTGCGAACACTGAAGCTTTCTTT. Protein: CASSWRTGGANTEAFF.

A single count supports this clonotype. V gene TRBV4-3 combines with J gene TRBJ1-6, with D unclear. Germline V gene sequence: CDR1 LGHNA, CDR2 YSLEER. V lost 4 bases and J lost 4, with 23 bases in between. This CDR3 region has 19 residues. The CDR3 DNA reads TGCGCCAGCAGCCCGAGGCTCGACGGCGAAGACCCTTATAATTCACCCCTCCACTTT. It encodes CASSPRLDGEDPYNSPLHF.

CDR3 loop: CASRSLTGYNEKLFF. CDR3 bases: TGTGCCAGTAGAAGCCTGACAGGGTACAATGAAAAACTGTTTTTT. The chain combines TRBV19 with TRBJ1-4; 7 bases are shared with TRBD1. The CDR3 sequence is 15 residues long. Germline CDR1 reads LNHDA; CDR2 reads SQIVND (reference sequence). V dropped 6 bases and J dropped 5; count of bases not matched to a gene: 9.

In its sample, this clonotype was seen once. The chain couples TRBV7-9 to TRBJ1-4; 9 nucleotides line up with TRBD1. The trim removed 7 bases at V and 5 bases at J, leaving 5 bases unmatched. CDR3 size: 14 residues. Per germline, CDR1 SEHNR and CDR2 FQNEAQ (reference sequence). CDR3: CASISGTGNEKLFF. CDR3 DNA sequence: TGTGCCAGCATCTCCGGGACAGGGAATGAAAAACTGTTTTTT. The variable domain in full, completed from reference TRBV7-9 and TRBJ1-4, reads DTGVSQNPRHKITKRGQNVTFRCDPISEHNRLYWYRQTLGQGPEFLTYFQNEAQLEKSRLLSDRFSAERPKGSFSTLEIQRTEQGDSAMYLCASISGTGNEKLFFGSGTQLSVL.

The J gene is TRBJ2-3, the V gene TRBV11-2; tentative D call: TRBD2 (5 bases). Trimming left V 5 bases short and J 2 bases short, with 17 bases between. Germline-derived CDR1 and CDR2 are SGHAT and FQNNGV. The CDR3 loop spans 16 amino acids. DNA of the CDR3: TGTGCCAGCAGCCGAAGCGGCGGAGAGCTCACAGATACGCAGTATTTT. Residues: CASSRSGGELTDTQYF. The variable domain in full, completed from reference TRBV11-2 and TRBJ2-3, reads EAGVAQSPRYKIIEKRQSVAFWCNPISGHATLYWYQQILGQGPKLLIQFQNNGVVDDSQLPKDRFSAERLKGVDSTLKIQPAKLEDSAVYLCASSRSGGELTDTQYFGPGTRLTVL.

There are many counts of this clonotype. The chain employs TRBV18 and TRBJ1-2; 8 nucleotides align to TRBD1. From germline, CDR1 is KGHSH and CDR2 LQKENI. The ends lost 3 bases at V and 5 bases at J; junction bases unmatched: 8. The CDR3 spans 15 residues. CDR3 DNA sequence: TGTGCCAGCTCACCGCAGGGACAGGACGATTATGGCTACACCTTC. It yields the protein CASSPQGQDDYGYTF.

This sequence joins TRBV18 and TRBJ1-1; D is undetermined. V was trimmed by 3 bases and J by 8 bases, leaving 16 bases between them. CDR3 length: 14 residues. In germline, CDR1 is KGHSH, CDR2 LQKENI. CDR3 region: CASSPTLSKEEAFF. Here the CDR3 DNA reads TGTGCCAGCTCACCCACTTTGTCCAAAGAGGAAGCTTTCTTT.

The rearrangement links TRBV4-1 to TRBJ1-6; tentatively, D is TRBD1 (5 bases). V shed 0 bases and J shed 14 bases, with 20 bases lying between them. The germline V gene has CDR1 MGHRA and CDR2 YSYEKL. This CDR3 is built from 16 residues. In nucleotides, the CDR3 is TGCGCCAGCAGCCAAGAATGGTCCGGGACCCTCCGGTCCCTCCACTTT. Its protein product is CASSQEWSGTLRSLHF.

This clonotype was detected a few times. This sequence joins TRBV12-3 or TRBV12-4 and TRBJ1-1; D is unclear. The CDR3 covers 12 residues. V was cut by 9 bases and J by 6 bases, with 14 bases left in between. CDR3 DNA: TGTGCCAGTTCCGAGGTGGCCGCTGAAGCTTTCTTT. This gives the protein CASSEVAAEAFF.

This clonotype was seen a few times. The chain uses TRBV29-1 and TRBJ2-5, with TRBD2 identical over 11 bases. The V gene's germline CDR1 is SQVTM and CDR2 ANQGSEA. J gave up 5 bases and V 4 bases, and 6 bases lay outside the gene matches. The length of the CDR3 is 14 residues. CDR3 sequence reads: CSVGGGTSGETQYF. CDR3 coding DNA: TGCAGCGTTGGGGGTGGGACTAGCGGCGAGACCCAGTACTTC.

This sequence joins TRBV6-2 or TRBV6-3 and TRBJ2-2; 12 bases are a match to TRBD2. The CDR3 runs to 20 residues. Germline V CDR1 and CDR2: MNHEY, SVGEGT. V shed 2 bases, J shed 6 bases, and the junction held 16 bases outside the gene matches. CDR3 region: CASSYRIGFSTSGGPGELFF. CDR3 sequence (DNA): TGTGCCAGCAGTTACCGGATTGGGTTCTCGACTAGCGGGGGTCCCGGGGAGCTGTTTTTT.

The rearrangement uses TRBV6-5 and TRBJ2-7, with 10 bases fitting TRBD2. The J segment lost 6 bases and the V segment lost 0 bases, leaving 5 bases of the junction unmatched. This CDR3 is 15 amino acids long. Germline lookup yields CDR1 MNHEY and CDR2 SVGAGI. The CDR3, as DNA: TGTGCCAGCAGTTACTCGCTAGCGGGAGATGGCGAGCAGTACTTC. Translating gives CASSYSLAGDGEQYF.